The clone carrying this T cell receptor (beta chain) was recorded only once. Original processing notes: From reference gene primer amplification, estimates of nucleated cell counts were derived. Using immunoSEQ multiplex PCR, the repertoire was profiled, and TCRdb retains in-frame clones only, with some absent. The V and J calls and the clone size are those of that table, but D and trimming were determined from the DNA. This sample has roughly 300,000 clones; roughly nine tenths occur once, and the top ten carry approximately 6.5%. Germline values: CDR1 MGHRA, CDR2 YSYEKL. V was pared by 5 bases and J by 0 bases, with 19 bases between. The CDR3 runs 17 residues. The sample originates from a study of blood T cell repertoires in COVID-19. Overall study: Acute and convalescent COVID-19 samples came from the United States, Italy and Spain. Sources were T cells, B-cell-depleted T cells, or PBMCs; the material itself was cDNA or gDNA.

The receptor's source is a man aged 18 to 30 who had recovered from COVID-19. The chain combines TRBV4-1 with TRBJ1-1, with a possible D match to TRBD1 (6 bases). Sequencing was performed on peripheral blood. The CDR3 spells CASSSSGTQIMNTEAFF. In nucleotides, the CDR3 is TGCGCCAGCAGCTCTTCCGGGACACAAATAATGAACACTGAAGCTTTCTTT.